This T cell receptor (beta chain) appears in the sequencing data of a study of T cell responses to AZD1222 COVID-19 vaccine. General study points: Repertoire collection took place solely once the T cell response had peaked.

TCRdb keeps only in-frame clones here, not all; method: immunoSEQ multiplex PCR. The sample consists of 150,000 to 200,000 clones, about nine tenths of them appearing once. Worth noting for this clone: Its antigen is still unknown.

Pooling of second doses given at about 4 or about 12 weeks was done. The germline gives CDR1 LGHDT, CDR2 YNNKEL (reference sequence). CDR3 length equals 16 residues. Between the trimmed V and J ends, which lost 0 bases and 4 bases, there was a span of 15 bases. The sample consisted of peripheral blood, taken 28 days after the second AZD1222 dose. This receptor was taken from an adult who received the AZD1222 COVID-19 vaccine. The gene calls are TRBV3-1 (or the pseudogene TRBV3-2) and TRBJ1-2; tentative D call: TRBD1 (5 bases). The CDR3 DNA reads TGTGCCAGCAGCCAAGATGGGAGGGGAACGTCCTATGGCTACACCTTC. Its protein is CASSQDGRGTSYGYTF.